These T cell receptor beta chains were read from a single sample in a study of T cell repertoires in cytomegalovirus infection. TCRdb independently ran MiXCR on the reads; one entry per CDR3 protein. The table lists about 130,000 distinct CDR3 sequences, 7% to 9.5% of them singletons. Sequenced material: PBMCs. The receptors stem from a human donor in good health (CMV status not recorded). Some clones in this sample may be carry-over from other donors' samples. CDR3s include the opening cysteine and the closing phenylalanine or tryptophan. Each record gives: clone size, J gene, V gene, D gene, CDR3 DNA, CDR3 protein. A D gene is named only where the DNA matches it firmly. Only part of the rows carry a size: once, few, many, or a class if the clone is expanded.

clone size: few; J gene: TRBJ1-5; V gene: TRBV5-1; D gene: NA; CDR3 DNA: TGCGCCAGCAGCTTGGCCCCCAGGGCAGATAATCAGCCCCAGCATTTT; CDR3 protein: CASSLAPRADNQPQHF
clone size: many; J gene: TRBJ1-2; V gene: TRBV2; D gene: NA; CDR3 DNA: TGTGCCAGCAGTGTTTTTGGACTGGATGGCTACACCTTC; CDR3 protein: CASSVFGLDGYTF
clone size: NA; J gene: TRBJ1-2; V gene: TRBV15; D gene: NA; CDR3 DNA: TGTGCCACCAGCAGGCCCCAGGGCTATGGCTACACCTTC; CDR3 protein: CATSRPQGYGYTF
clone size: many; J gene: TRBJ1-6; V gene: TRBV6-5; D gene: NA; CDR3 DNA: TGTGCCAGCAGCCGGACTGGGGGCGCGGGCGGTCTTTCACCCCTCCACTTT; CDR3 protein: CASSRTGGAGGLSPLHF
clone size: many; J gene: TRBJ1-5; V gene: TRBV7-8; D gene: NA; CDR3 DNA: TGTGCCAGCAGCTCCGGTGGGGGTTATCAGCCCCAGCATTTT; CDR3 protein: CASSSGGGYQPQHF
clone size: NA; J gene: TRBJ2-4; V gene: TRBV20-1; D gene: NA; CDR3 DNA: TGCAGTGCTAGTGGACCGATTCTAGCCAAAAACATTCAGTACTTC; CDR3 protein: CSASGPILAKNIQYF
clone size: few; J gene: TRBJ1-1; V gene: TRBV20-1; D gene: NA; CDR3 DNA: TGCAGTGCGCTAAGCATGAACACTGAAGCTTTCTTT; CDR3 protein: CSALSMNTEAFF
clone size: many; J gene: TRBJ1-1; V gene: TRBV14; D gene: NA; CDR3 DNA: TGTGCCAGCAGCCAAGAAGGCTCGAGAAATACTGAAGCTTTCTTT; CDR3 protein: CASSQEGSRNTEAFF
clone size: many; J gene: TRBJ2-7; V gene: TRBV7-2; D gene: TRBD2; CDR3 DNA: TGTGCCAGCAGCTCCCAGCGGGGGGACGGTTACGAGCAGTACTTC; CDR3 protein: CASSSQRGDGYEQYF
clone size: many; J gene: TRBJ1-1; V gene: TRBV12-3/TRBV12-4; D gene: TRBD1; CDR3 DNA: TGTGCCAGCAGTTTTATTCCCAGGGGGCGGCGGGACACTGAAGCTTTCTTT; CDR3 protein: CASSFIPRGRRDTEAFF
clone size: NA; J gene: TRBJ2-2; V gene: TRBV5-1; D gene: NA; CDR3 DNA: TGCGCCAGCAGCCCCGAGAGTAGGAACACCGGGGAGCTGTTTTTT; CDR3 protein: CASSPESRNTGELFF
clone size: many; J gene: TRBJ1-1; V gene: TRBV28; D gene: TRBD1; CDR3 DNA: TGTGCCAGCTTAGGGGGCTTGAACACTGAAGCTTTCTTT; CDR3 protein: CASLGGLNTEAFF
clone size: few; J gene: TRBJ2-5; V gene: TRBV20-1; D gene: NA; CDR3 DNA: TGCAGTGCCTGGCCGCCAGTAAACCAAGAGACCCAGTACTTC; CDR3 protein: CSAWPPVNQETQYF
clone size: NA; J gene: TRBJ2-2; V gene: TRBV6-6; D gene: NA; CDR3 DNA: TGTGTCAGCACGAGGGGGGCGGCGAACACCGGGGAGCTGTTTTTT; CDR3 protein: CVSTRGAANTGELFF
clone size: many; J gene: TRBJ2-1; V gene: TRBV18; D gene: TRBD1; CDR3 DNA: TGTGCCAGCTCACCAAAGGACAGGGCCGGCAATGAGCAGTTCTTC; CDR3 protein: CASSPKDRAGNEQFF
clone size: many; J gene: TRBJ1-1; V gene: TRBV20-1; D gene: NA; CDR3 DNA: TGCAGTGTCCCGTTTGGTGACATCGCTGAAGCTTTCTTT; CDR3 protein: CSVPFGDIAEAFF
clone size: many; J gene: TRBJ1-1; V gene: TRBV4-1; D gene: TRBD1; CDR3 DNA: TGCGCCAGCAGCCTGACCAGGGGGCAAGTAGGCCCTGAAGCTTTCTTT; CDR3 protein: CASSLTRGQVGPEAFF
clone size: few; J gene: TRBJ2-5; V gene: TRBV12-3/TRBV12-4; D gene: NA; CDR3 DNA: TGTGCCAGCAAATCAACGACAGGACAAGAGACCCAGTACTTC; CDR3 protein: CASKSTTGQETQYF
clone size: many; J gene: TRBJ1-2; V gene: TRBV7-2; D gene: NA; CDR3 DNA: TGTGCCAGCAGCGAGGGCGGGGGGCGAAGTAATGGCTACACCTTC; CDR3 protein: CASSEGGGRSNGYTF
clone size: many; J gene: TRBJ1-1; V gene: TRBV12-3/TRBV12-4; D gene: NA; CDR3 DNA: TGTGCCCCCTGGGGAACGTTTAGTGAAGCTTTCTTT; CDR3 protein: CAPWGTFSEAFF
clone size: NA; J gene: TRBJ1-1; V gene: TRBV20-1; D gene: NA; CDR3 DNA: TGCAGTGCTAGTGCCCCCTTTATAAGCGGAAACACTGAAGCTTTCTTT; CDR3 protein: CSASAPFISGNTEAFF
clone size: many; J gene: TRBJ1-3; V gene: TRBV7-2; D gene: NA; CDR3 DNA: TGTGCCAGCAGCTTAGCGTTGCGGACAGGAAACACCATATATTTT; CDR3 protein: CASSLALRTGNTIYF
clone size: many; J gene: TRBJ2-5; V gene: TRBV7-2; D gene: NA; CDR3 DNA: TGTGCCAGCGGCGGGGGCTCTAAAGAGACCCAGTACTTC; CDR3 protein: CASGGGSKETQYF
clone size: NA; J gene: TRBJ1-2; V gene: TRBV6-5; D gene: NA; CDR3 DNA: TGTGCCAGCAGTTACTCGATGGCAGGGAATGGTGGCTACACCTTC; CDR3 protein: CASSYSMAGNGGYTF
clone size: NA; J gene: TRBJ1-5; V gene: TRBV9; D gene: NA; CDR3 DNA: TGTGCCAGCAGCGTAGGACACAGCAATCAGCCCCAGCATTTT; CDR3 protein: CASSVGHSNQPQHF
clone size: many; J gene: TRBJ2-1; V gene: TRBV2; D gene: NA; CDR3 DNA: TGTGCCAGCAGGGGAACAGGGATTGAGCAGTTCTTC; CDR3 protein: CASRGTGIEQFF
clone size: many; J gene: TRBJ2-3; V gene: TRBV2; D gene: TRBD2; CDR3 DNA: TGTGCCAGCAGACCACCTGGACTAGCGGGGGGGCCTATGGACACAGATACGCAGTATTTT; CDR3 protein: CASRPPGLAGGPMDTDTQYF
clone size: many; J gene: TRBJ2-1; V gene: TRBV20-1; D gene: TRBD2; CDR3 DNA: TGCAGTGCTAGAGGGATGGCAGGGAGGGATGAGCAGTTCTTC; CDR3 protein: CSARGMAGRDEQFF
clone size: many; J gene: TRBJ1-1; V gene: TRBV7-2; D gene: NA; CDR3 DNA: TGTGCCAGCACCCCGTCCGCAGGCGCTGAAGCTTTCTTT; CDR3 protein: CASTPSAGAEAFF
clone size: many; J gene: TRBJ2-3; V gene: TRBV12-3/TRBV12-4; D gene: NA; CDR3 DNA: TGTGCCAGCACCCTCCGGGCAGGGGGCACAGATACGCAGTATTTT; CDR3 protein: CASTLRAGGTDTQYF
clone size: NA; J gene: TRBJ1-1; V gene: TRBV2; D gene: NA; CDR3 DNA: TGTGCCAGCAGTCCCAGACCTACTTACACTGAAGCTTTCTTT; CDR3 protein: CASSPRPTYTEAFF
clone size: NA; J gene: TRBJ1-1; V gene: TRBV20-1; D gene: NA; CDR3 DNA: TGCAGTGCTAGGGGTATTTGGGGGGCTGATGAAGCTTTCTTT; CDR3 protein: CSARGIWGADEAFF
clone size: many; J gene: TRBJ1-4; V gene: TRBV14; D gene: TRBD1; CDR3 DNA: TGTGCCAGCAGCCTATTCCAGGGGGTTAATGAAAAACTGTTTTTT; CDR3 protein: CASSLFQGVNEKLFF
clone size: many; J gene: TRBJ2-1; V gene: TRBV7-9; D gene: TRBD2; CDR3 DNA: TGTGCCAGCAGCCCCCGCTTAGCGGGGGTTGTCAATGAGCAGTTCTTC; CDR3 protein: CASSPRLAGVVNEQFF
clone size: many; J gene: TRBJ1-5; V gene: TRBV12-3/TRBV12-4; D gene: NA; CDR3 DNA: TGTGCCAGCAGTTTAGCGCTAAGGCAGGGAGATCAGCCCCAGCATTTT; CDR3 protein: CASSLALRQGDQPQHF
clone size: many; J gene: TRBJ2-3; V gene: TRBV28; D gene: TRBD2; CDR3 DNA: TGTGCCAGCAGTTTGCCAGCGGGGGGGCCAAAAGATTCAGATACGCAGTATTTT; CDR3 protein: CASSLPAGGPKDSDTQYF
clone size: many; J gene: TRBJ2-7; V gene: TRBV28; D gene: TRBD1; CDR3 DNA: TGTGCCAGCCAGAAGGGGACAGGGGCAGCCTACGAGCAGTACTTC; CDR3 protein: CASQKGTGAAYEQYF
clone size: many; J gene: TRBJ1-5; V gene: TRBV28; D gene: NA; CDR3 DNA: TGTGCCAGCACCGAACAGGTATGGGGGGTACAGCCCCAGCATTTT; CDR3 protein: CASTEQVWGVQPQHF
clone size: many; J gene: TRBJ1-1; V gene: TRBV29-1; D gene: NA; CDR3 DNA: TGCAGCGTTGAAATGGACACTGAAGCTTTCTTT; CDR3 protein: CSVEMDTEAFF
clone size: many; J gene: TRBJ1-1; V gene: TRBV27; D gene: TRBD1; CDR3 DNA: TGTGCCAGCAGTCGGGGACAGGGGACTGAAGCTTTCTTT; CDR3 protein: CASSRGQGTEAFF
clone size: many; J gene: TRBJ1-5; V gene: TRBV7-2; D gene: TRBD1; CDR3 DNA: TGTGCCAGCAGCTTAGTCGTAGGACAGGGGAGAATGTGGCCCCAGCATTTT; CDR3 protein: CASSLVVGQGRMWPQHF
clone size: many; J gene: TRBJ2-5; V gene: TRBV5-4; D gene: NA; CDR3 DNA: TGTGCCAGCAGCTTGACAGGAGGAGAGACCCAGTACTTC; CDR3 protein: CASSLTGGETQYF
clone size: many; J gene: TRBJ2-1; V gene: TRBV7-9; D gene: NA; CDR3 DNA: TGTGCCAGCAGCTCGGGACTGTACAATGAGCAGTTCTTC; CDR3 protein: CASSSGLYNEQFF
clone size: NA; J gene: TRBJ2-1; V gene: TRBV28; D gene: NA; CDR3 DNA: TGTGCCAGCAGTTTTAGAGGGGCCGGTGAGCAGTTCTTC; CDR3 protein: CASSFRGAGEQFF
clone size: few; J gene: TRBJ1-2; V gene: TRBV28; D gene: TRBD1; CDR3 DNA: TGTGCCAGCAGGACAGGGGGTCACTATGGCTACACCTTC; CDR3 protein: CASRTGGHYGYTF
clone size: many; J gene: TRBJ2-1; V gene: TRBV2; D gene: TRBD2; CDR3 DNA: TGTGCCAGCGCCCCAGTACTAGCGGGGGGAAATGAGCAGTTCTTC; CDR3 protein: CASAPVLAGGNEQFF